This record covers a single T cell receptor beta chain. Its antigen is currently unknown. Trimming left V 3 bases short and J 2 bases short, with 9 bases between. The germline gives CDR1 MDHEN, CDR2 SYDVKM. The CDR3 runs 14 residues. The naive CD8 population came from CD45RO-negative cells selected for CCR7, without terminally differentiated effector memory CD45RA+ cells. Clones were sequenced by immunoSEQ multiplex PCR, and TCRdb holds only the in-frame ones, with some missing. The sample has about 2.1 million clones; around 93% are singletons. The data were obtained in a study of shared clonotypes between healthy human individuals. Study-level points and caveats: Rarefaction showed that sequencing of sorted subsets was incomplete (despite large depth).

This sequence was found in a man aged 18-30 years in good health. Some clones in this sample may be carry-over from other donors' samples. The rearrangement uses TRBV28 and TRBJ2-3, with D possibly matching TRBD1 (5 bases). Sequenced material: naive CD8+ T cells from PBMCs. The CDR3 sequence is CASSFQGDTDTQYF. In DNA form, the CDR3 reads TGTGCCAGCAGTTTCCAAGGGGACACAGATACGCAGTATTTT.